A single sample gave rise to the 27 T cell receptor beta chains below, sequenced in a study of cytomegalovirus exposure and HLA in healthy donors. Both 60 Vbeta primers and 13 Jbeta primers went into the PCR. TCRdb keeps only in-frame clones here, not all; method: immunoSEQ multiplex PCR. The sample has approximately 180,000 clones, around 81% seen once. The sequencing input was PBMCs. The receptors originated from a young man in good health and CMV-seronegative.

V and J are TRBV11-2 and TRBJ2-7, with TRBD1 as a possible D gene (5 bases). Trimming pared 2 bases from V and 2 bases from J, leaving 13 bases between. CDR3 length: 15 residues. The germline CDR1 and CDR2 sequences are SGHAT and FQNNGV. The CDR3 reads CASSLRGGATYEQYF. Here the CDR3 DNA reads TGTGCCAGCAGCTTAAGGGGTGGAGCGACCTACGAGCAGTACTTC.

This clone was counted only a few times. This rearrangement joins TRBV6-1 to TRBJ1-5; D is possibly TRBD1 (5 bases). The CDR3 length is 13 residues. Germline assignment: CDR1 MNHNS and CDR2 SASEGT. Deletions cut 2 bases from V and 4 bases from J, with 6 bases between. CDR3 sequence reads: CASSEKGNQPQHF. In DNA, the CDR3 is TGTGCCAGCAGTGAAAAGGGGAATCAGCCCCAGCATTTT.

This clone was counted once. This rearrangement joins TRBV4-3 to TRBJ1-6; a possible D gene is TRBD1 (6 bases). Trimming took off 6 bases at V and 7 bases at J, with 19 bases between the two ends. The CDR3 length is 16 residues. Germline CDR1 is LGHNA and CDR2 is YSLEER. CDR3 in amino acids: CASRASSGTQNSPLHF. Written as DNA, the CDR3 is TGCGCCAGCAGAGCAAGCTCCGGGACACAGAATTCACCCCTCCACTTT.

This clone was seen once. This chain links TRBV2 with TRBJ1-6; a weak D match, TRBD1 (5 bases). CDR3 length: 15 amino acids. V was cut by 1 base and J by 7 bases, with 11 bases left in between. Germline CDR1 and CDR2: SNHLY and FYNNEI. CDR3 coding DNA: TGTGCCAGCAGTGAAGGGCAGGGTTCAAATTCACCCCTCCACTTT. This translates into CASSEGQGSNSPLHF.

The chain recombines TRBV4-3 with TRBJ2-5; tentatively, D is TRBD2 (6 bases). Germline loops: CDR1 LGHNA, CDR2 YSLEER. V lost 0 bases and J 2 bases, leaving 16 bases between the germline ends. This CDR3 comprises 17 residues. The DNA of the CDR3 is TGCGCCAGCAGCCAAGATTTGGGGGGAGGAGGACAAGAGACCCAGTACTTC. Protein product: CASSQDLGGGGQETQYF.

This clone has more than one count but fewer than ten. The chain couples TRBV28 to TRBJ2-5; the match to TRBD2 covers 13 bases. Germline V gene lookup returns CDR1 MDHEN and CDR2 SYDVKM. The CDR3 length is 16 residues. Trimming removed 5 bases from V and 4 bases from J; junction bases left unmatched: 7. The CDR3 sequence: CASSPQTSGRIETQYF. The CDR3 DNA sequence: TGTGCCAGCAGTCCACAGACTAGCGGGAGGATAGAGACCCAGTACTTC.

The CDR3 spells CASSYLGQRSFF. The CDR3 DNA follows: TGTGCCAGCAGTTACTTGGGACAGAGGTCTTTCTTT. The chain joins TRBV6-5 to TRBJ1-1, with 7 bases identical to TRBD1. Trimming took 1 base from V and 12 from J; bases not matched to a gene: 5. The CDR3 is made up of 12 amino acids. Germline V lookup: CDR1 MNHEY, CDR2 SVGAGI.

V gene TRBV7-2 combines with J gene TRBJ2-1; D unresolved. This CDR3 is 16 amino acids long. The V gene's germline CDR1 is SGHTA and CDR2 FQGNSA. Trimming shortened V by 5 bases and J by 0 bases, and 14 bases separated the two germline ends. CDR3: CASSTSSGGSYNEQFF. CDR3 sequence (DNA): TGTGCCAGCAGCACGAGTTCTGGCGGCTCCTACAATGAGCAGTTCTTC.

This chain uses TRBV6-7 with TRBJ2-2, with TRBD2 identical over 7 bases. TRBV6-7 qualifies as an ORF whose function is uncertain. With 6 bases clipped from V and 4 bases from J, the junction kept 11 bases outside the gene matches. The CDR3 runs to 16 residues. The CDR3 sequence is CASRRDRDYGTGELFF. CDR3 nucleotides: TGTGCCAGCAGACGCGACCGGGACTACGGCACCGGGGAGCTGTTTTTT.

This chain links TRBV4-2 with TRBJ1-4; 7 nucleotides line up with TRBD1. The CDR3 is 15 residues long. Germline loops: CDR1 LGHNA, CDR2 YNFKEQ. V was clipped by 4 bases and J by 5 bases; unmatched bases: 7. CDR3 coding DNA: TGTGCCAGCAGCCCCCAGACAGGGCGCAATGAAAAACTGTTTTTT. It specifies CASSPQTGRNEKLFF.

This chain joins TRBV6-5 and TRBJ2-3; 7 nucleotides agree with TRBD2. In germline, CDR1 is MNHEY, CDR2 SVGAGI. The ends lost 4 bases at V and 3 bases at J; junction bases unmatched: 1. The CDR3 totals 13 residues. For the CDR3, the DNA is TGTGCCAGCAGTTTACTAGCGACAGATACGCAGTATTTT. This gives the protein CASSLLATDTQYF.

This sequence joins TRBV6-5 and TRBJ2-5; 7 positions match TRBD2. The V gene's germline CDR1 is MNHEY and CDR2 SVGAGI. V was clipped by 4 bases and J by 9 bases; unmatched bases: 14. The CDR3 has 15 amino acids. The CDR3 nucleotides are TGTGCCAGCAGTTCCCCGGGAGGCCCCCGGAGTCCCCAGTACTTC. Translated: CASSSPGGPRSPQYF.

This clone was detected only once. The rearrangement links TRBV21-1 to TRBJ1-3; TRBD1, the D gene given by the table, was not confirmed from the DNA. TRBV21-1 is assigned pseudogene status. The CDR3 consists of 13 residues. CDR3 sequence reads: CAGWTVLENTIYF. DNA of the CDR3: TGTGCCGGATGGACAGTTTTGGAAAACACCATATATTTT.

The chain combines TRBV18 with TRBJ2-1; 8 bases align to TRBD2. CDR1 is KGHSH, CDR2 LQKENI, per germline. The J segment lost 1 base and the V segment lost 3 bases, leaving 5 bases of the junction unmatched. The CDR3 has 16 residues. In DNA form, the CDR3 reads TGTGCCAGCTCACCCGGGGGGGCTCAATCCTACAATGAGCAGTTCTTC. Translated, it gives CASSPGGAQSYNEQFF.

The chain combines TRBV15 with TRBJ1-1, with D perhaps TRBD1 (5 bases). The V end was cut by 0 bases, the J end by 6 bases, with 11 bases between. CDR1 LNHNV and CDR2 YYDKDF come from the germline V gene (reference sequence). The CDR3 is 14 residues long. The CDR3, as DNA: TGTGCCACCAGCAGAGATCAGGGTAAGGCTGAAGCTTTCTTT. Its translation: CATSRDQGKAEAFF.

The genes are TRBV7-6 and TRBJ1-4; weak D call: TRBD1 (6 bases). This CDR3 is 16 amino acids long. V was clipped by 4 bases and J by 5 bases, with 17 bases between them. CDR1 SGHVS and CDR2 FNYEAQ come from the germline V gene. The CDR3 DNA is TGTGCCAGCAGCTCACGGGGGGGGGCGCGAAATGAAAAACTGTTTTTT. Translated, it gives CASSSRGGARNEKLFF.

The J gene is TRBJ1-5, the V gene TRBV27; D not certain. V was clipped by 2 bases and J by 9 bases, with 11 bases between them. The germline V gene encodes CDR1 MNHEY and CDR2 SMNVEV (reference sequence). This CDR3 spans 13 amino acids. The CDR3 spells CASSLGGRSPQHF. The CDR3 region has the DNA TGTGCCAGCAGTTTAGGAGGGCGGTCGCCCCAGCATTTT.

The chain links TRBV5-5 to TRBJ2-7; D is perhaps TRBD2 (7 bases). The germline V and J ends were trimmed by 4 bases and 7 bases, with 21 bases remaining between them. Germline-derived CDR1 and CDR2 are SGHKS and YYEKEE (reference sequence). CDR3 length equals 15 residues. CDR3 in amino acids: CASSRVLGGAGEQYF. The CDR3 region has the DNA TGTGCCAGCAGCAGGGTCCTGGGGGGGGCCGGGGAGCAGTACTTC.

Notes on this clone: The identical CDR3 is also encoded by other nucleotide sequences in the sample. The chain joins TRBV27 to TRBJ1-1, with D unresolved. The CDR3 contains 13 residues. Per the germline V gene, CDR1 is MNHEY and CDR2 is SMNVEV (reference sequence). Trimming removed 3 bases at V and 0 bases at J, with 5 bases between. The CDR3 DNA sequence: TGTGCCAGCAGTTTCGGGTTGAACACTGAAGCTTTCTTT. It codes for CASSFGLNTEAFF.

This chain links TRBV11-2 with TRBJ2-1; the match to TRBD2 covers 9 bases. With 6 bases clipped from V and 5 bases from J, the junction kept 5 bases outside the gene matches. This CDR3 contains 14 residues. Germline CDR1 and CDR2: SGHAT and FQNNGV. Here the CDR3 reads CASRIAGEHNEQFF. CDR3 DNA sequence: TGTGCCAGCAGGATAGCGGGAGAGCACAATGAGCAGTTCTTC.

J is TRBJ2-7 and V is TRBV4-3, with 7 bases aligning to TRBD2. The CDR3 extends over 16 amino acids. Trimming took 0 bases from V and 0 from J; bases not matched to a gene: 5. Per germline, CDR1 LGHNA and CDR2 YSLEER. Here the CDR3 DNA reads TGCGCCAGCAGCCAAGACCTCTGGACTAGCTCCTACGAGCAGTACTTC. Translation gives CASSQDLWTSSYEQYF.

Only a few counts were recorded for this clone. The chain has TRBV5-6 and TRBJ1-3; maybe TRBD1 (5 bases). The ends were cut back, 4 bases at V and 2 bases at J, with 16 bases in the middle. CDR3 length equals 16 residues. Germline CDR1 reads SGHDT; CDR2 reads YYEEEE. The CDR3 DNA reads as TGTGCCAGCAGCCTGGGGCGAGGTTTGACTGGAAACACCATATATTTT. Encoded protein: CASSLGRGLTGNTIYF. Based on the CDR3 plus reference TRBV5-6 and TRBJ1-3, the full variable domain is DAGVTQSPTHLIKTRGQQVTLRCSPKSGHDTVSWYQQALGQGPQFIFQYYEEEERQRGNFPDRFSGHQFPNYSSELNVNALLLGDSALYLCASSLGRGLTGNTIYFGEGSWLTVV.

This rearrangement joins TRBV5-1 to TRBJ2-7; 10 bases are shared with TRBD1. Germline values: CDR1 SGHRS, CDR2 YFSETQ. The CDR3 has 16 amino acids. V dropped 4 bases and J dropped 6; count of bases not matched to a gene: 13. The CDR3 sequence is CASSQGGTGAFLEQYF. The CDR3 DNA is TGCGCCAGCAGCCAAGGGGGGACAGGGGCCTTTCTCGAGCAGTACTTC.

This clone was recorded once. The genes are TRBV18 and TRBJ2-7, with TRBD1 matching 10 bases. This CDR3 has 19 amino acids. Germline V CDR1 and CDR2: KGHSH, LQKENI. Trimming removed 3 bases from V and 0 bases from J; junction bases left unmatched: 14. The CDR3 is CASSPVGTGVTLRSYEQYF. The DNA of the CDR3 is TGTGCCAGCTCACCTGTCGGGACAGGGGTCACACTACGCTCCTACGAGCAGTACTTC.

This chain links TRBV6-4 with TRBJ2-1; 8 positions agree with TRBD2. CDR3 length equals 16 residues. Germline V gene sequence: CDR1 MRHNA, CDR2 SNTAGT. J was trimmed by 1 base and V by 2 bases; bases with no gene match: 4. This CDR3 reads CASSDTGLVSYNEQFF. In nucleotides, the CDR3 is TGTGCCAGCAGTGACACGGGACTAGTTTCCTACAATGAGCAGTTCTTC.

The J gene is TRBJ2-3, the V gene TRBV10-3; 12 bases agree with TRBD2. The germline gives CDR1 ENHRY, CDR2 SYGVKD. CDR3 length equals 15 residues. Trimming removed 11 bases from V and 0 bases from J; junction bases left unmatched: 6. The CDR3: CALSSGGASTDTQYF. The CDR3 DNA sequence: TGTGCCTTATCTAGCGGGGGGGCTAGCACAGATACGCAGTATTTT.

This clone was detected once. The chain uses TRBV5-1 and TRBJ2-3, with a tentative D call TRBD1 (6 bases). CDR3 length: 14 amino acids. The V and J ends lost 4 bases and 2 bases respectively, with 11 bases between them. CDR1 is SGHRS and CDR2 is YFSETQ in the germline V gene. The CDR3 reads CASSPGQTTDTQYF. In DNA, the CDR3 is TGCGCCAGCAGCCCCGGACAGACCACAGATACGCAGTATTTT.